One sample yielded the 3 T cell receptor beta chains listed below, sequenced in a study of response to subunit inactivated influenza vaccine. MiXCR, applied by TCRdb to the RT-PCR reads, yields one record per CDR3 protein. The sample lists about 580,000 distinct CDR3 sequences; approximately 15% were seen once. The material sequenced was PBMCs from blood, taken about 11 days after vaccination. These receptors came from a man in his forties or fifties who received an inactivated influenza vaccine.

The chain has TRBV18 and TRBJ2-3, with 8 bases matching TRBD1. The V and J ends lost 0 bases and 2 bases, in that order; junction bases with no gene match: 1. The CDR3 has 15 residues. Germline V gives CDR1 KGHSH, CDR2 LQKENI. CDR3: CASSPPDRATDTQYF. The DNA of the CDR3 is TGTGCCAGCTCACCACCGGACAGGGCCACAGATACGCAGTATTTT.

CDR3 bases: TGTGCCAGCAGCCTCGGACTAGCGGGAAAGTCCGGGGAGCTGTTTTTT. Translation: CASSLGLAGKSGELFF. This sequence joins TRBV7-7 and TRBJ2-2, with TRBD2 matching over 12 bases. V shed 5 bases and J 6 bases; nucleotides not matched to a gene: 7. The CDR3 length is 16 residues. The germline CDR1 and CDR2 sequences are SSHAT and FNYEAQ (reference sequence).

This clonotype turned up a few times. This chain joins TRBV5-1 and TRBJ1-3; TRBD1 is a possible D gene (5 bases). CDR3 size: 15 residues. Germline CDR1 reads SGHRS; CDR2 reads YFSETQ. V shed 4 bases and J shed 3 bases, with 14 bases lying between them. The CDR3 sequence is CASSPYDGGGNTIYF. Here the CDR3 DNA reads TGCGCCAGCAGCCCCTACGACGGGGGTGGAAACACCATATATTTT.